These 9 T cell receptor beta chains were sequenced from one sample in a study of blood T cell repertoires in COVID-19. Measured with immunoSEQ multiplex PCR; TCRdb has only the in-frame clones, and not every one. The table includes hundreds of thousands of clones, 85% detected once. The sequenced sample was peripheral blood. The receptors come from a human donor in a cohort sampled during active COVID-19.

This rearrangement joins TRBV5-6 to TRBJ1-4; 9 bases line up with TRBD1. CDR1 and CDR2 (germline): SGHDT, YYEEEE. V lost 4 bases and J lost 7; bases outside the gene matches: 2. CDR3 length equals 13 residues. The CDR3 region has the DNA TGTGCCAGCAGCCGGGACAGGGCTGAAAAACTGTTTTTT. Protein sequence: CASSRDRAEKLFF.

The chain employs TRBV14 and TRBJ1-2; 8 positions agree with TRBD1. The V gene's germline CDR1 is SGHDN and CDR2 FVKESK. The CDR3 has 17 residues. V lost 2 bases, J lost 4 bases, and 12 bases stayed unmatched. CDR3 sequence reads: CASSQKPGQVASYGYTF. The CDR3 bases are TGTGCCAGCAGCCAAAAGCCGGGACAGGTAGCTTCCTATGGCTACACCTTC.

The chain employs TRBV3-1 (or the pseudogene TRBV3-2) and TRBJ1-2; D unresolved. The CDR3 is 14 residues long. The germline gives CDR1 LGHDT, CDR2 YNNKEL (reference sequence). The V and J ends lost 6 bases and 8 bases respectively, with 19 bases between them. CDR3 in amino acids: CASSRSAGSRGYTF. CDR3 coding DNA: TGTGCCAGCAGTCGATCCGCCGGATCTAGAGGCTACACCTTC.

This clone has only one observation. The chain links TRBV2 to TRBJ1-1; 8 positions match TRBD1. The CDR3 runs 14 residues. Germline loops: CDR1 SNHLY, CDR2 FYNNEI. After removal of 4 bases from V and 3 bases from J, the junction contained 4 bases not matched to a gene. The CDR3 DNA reads TGTGCCAGCAGTGGGACAGGGCCCTACACTGAAGCTTTCTTT. This encodes CASSGTGPYTEAFF.

The rearrangement joins TRBV10-2 to TRBJ2-3; TRBD2 is a possible D gene (5 bases). The CDR3 spans 15 residues. CDR1 is WSHSY and CDR2 is SAAADI in the germline V gene. V lost 3 bases to trimming and J lost 0 bases, with 10 bases between them. CDR3 nucleotides: TGCGCCAGCAGTGATGCGGGTGCTAGCACAGATACGCAGTATTTT. Translating it yields CASSDAGASTDTQYF.

The rearrangement uses TRBV4-1 and TRBJ2-3, with 9 bases that match TRBD2. CDR3 length equals 18 residues. J gave up 7 bases and V 1 base, and 15 bases lay outside the gene matches. From germline, CDR1 is MGHRA and CDR2 YSYEKL. The CDR3 region is CASSQVSAGGRSGYTQYF. The CDR3 region has the DNA TGCGCCAGCAGCCAAGTTTCGGCGGGGGGGCGGTCCGGCTATACGCAGTATTTT.

The chain recombines TRBV10-1 with TRBJ2-7, with D unresolved. This CDR3 region has 13 residues. In germline, CDR1 is WNHNN, CDR2 SYGVQD (reference sequence). Deletions cut 2 bases from V and 2 bases from J, with 7 bases between. CDR3 in amino acids: CASSETATYEQYF. CDR3 bases: TGCGCCAGCAGTGAGACAGCTACCTACGAGCAGTACTTC.

In its sample, this clone was seen once. This chain links TRBV10-3 with TRBJ1-2; D is perhaps TRBD1 (6 bases). CDR3 size: 10 residues. Germline values: CDR1 ENHRY, CDR2 SYGVKD. Trimming cost V 7 bases and J 6 bases, with 6 bases left between them. The chain's CDR3 is CAIKGDGYTF. In DNA form, the CDR3 reads TGTGCCATCAAGGGGGATGGCTACACCTTC.

In this sample, this clone turned up a few times. J is TRBJ1-1 and V is TRBV23-1; tentative D call: TRBD1 (6 bases). TRBV23-1 is placed among ORFs of uncertain function. The CDR3 sequence is 14 residues long. Trimming took 3 bases from V and 6 from J, leaving 14 bases between them. CDR3 nucleotide sequence: TGCGCCAGCAGTCAGTTACAGGGAGTCGCTGAAGCTTTCTTT. Translation gives CASSQLQGVAEAFF.